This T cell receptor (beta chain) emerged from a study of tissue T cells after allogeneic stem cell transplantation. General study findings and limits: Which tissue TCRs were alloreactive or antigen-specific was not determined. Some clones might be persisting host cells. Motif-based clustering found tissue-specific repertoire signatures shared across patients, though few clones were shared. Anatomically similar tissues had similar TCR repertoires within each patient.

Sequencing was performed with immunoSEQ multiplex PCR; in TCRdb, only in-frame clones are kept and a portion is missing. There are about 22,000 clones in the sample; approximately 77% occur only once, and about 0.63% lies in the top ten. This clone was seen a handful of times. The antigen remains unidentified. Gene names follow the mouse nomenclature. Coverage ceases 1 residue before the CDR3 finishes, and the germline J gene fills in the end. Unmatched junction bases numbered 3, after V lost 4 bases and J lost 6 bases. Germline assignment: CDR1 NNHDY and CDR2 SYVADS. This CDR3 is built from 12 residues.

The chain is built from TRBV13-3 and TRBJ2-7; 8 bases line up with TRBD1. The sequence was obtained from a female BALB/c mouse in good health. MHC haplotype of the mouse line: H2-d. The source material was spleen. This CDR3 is CASSQTGAEQYF. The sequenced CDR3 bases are TGTGCCAGCAGTCAGACAGGGGCTGAACAGTAC.